There are a few counts of the clone carrying this T cell receptor (beta chain). The sample comes from a study of sequential checkpoint blockade in melanoma. Study information: Matched biopsies came pretreatment and at week 13 for 20 to 25 patients.

This table comes from immunoSEQ multiplex PCR, and its TCRdb copy is limited to in-frame clones, with some not included. The sample records approximately 2,100 clones, 16% being singletons. The treatment: randomized to nivolumab then ipilimumab (arm A) or the reverse (arm B). This CDR3 spans 16 amino acids. Per the germline V gene, CDR1 is MGHRA and CDR2 is YSYEKL. V lost 5 bases to trimming and J lost 8 bases, with 21 bases between them. The sequencing used tumor tissue (inferred from file names), collected from a patient given nivolumab and ipilimumab in sequence. This receptor was identified in a human donor with melanoma. The chain has TRBV4-1 and TRBJ1-4; perhaps TRBD1 as D (5 bases). The CDR3 DNA is TGCGCCAGCAGCATAAGGAACGGGGCCTCATACGAAAAACTGTTTTTT. This translates into CASSIRNGASYEKLFF.